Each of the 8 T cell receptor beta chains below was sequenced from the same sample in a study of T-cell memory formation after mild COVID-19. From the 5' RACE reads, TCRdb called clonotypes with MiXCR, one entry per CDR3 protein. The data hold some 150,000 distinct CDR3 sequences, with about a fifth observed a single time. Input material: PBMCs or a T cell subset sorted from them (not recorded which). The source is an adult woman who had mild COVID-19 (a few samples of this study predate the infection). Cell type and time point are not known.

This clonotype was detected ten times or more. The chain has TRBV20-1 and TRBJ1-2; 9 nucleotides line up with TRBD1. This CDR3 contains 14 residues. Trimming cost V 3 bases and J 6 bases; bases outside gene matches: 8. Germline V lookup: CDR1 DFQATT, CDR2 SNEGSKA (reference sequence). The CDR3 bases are TGCAGTGCTAGCAAGGACAGGGGCCCGGATGGCTACACCTTC. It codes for CSASKDRGPDGYTF.

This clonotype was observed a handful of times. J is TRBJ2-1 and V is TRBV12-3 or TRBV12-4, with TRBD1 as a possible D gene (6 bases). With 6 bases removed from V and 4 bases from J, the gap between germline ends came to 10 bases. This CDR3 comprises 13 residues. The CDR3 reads CASSRGTYNEQFF. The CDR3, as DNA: TGTGCCAGCAGCAGGGGAACTTACAATGAGCAGTTCTTC.

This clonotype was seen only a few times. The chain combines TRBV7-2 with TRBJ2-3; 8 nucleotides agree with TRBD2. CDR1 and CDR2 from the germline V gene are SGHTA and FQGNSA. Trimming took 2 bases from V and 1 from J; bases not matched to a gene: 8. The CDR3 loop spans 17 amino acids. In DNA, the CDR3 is TGTGCCAGCAGCTTACAAAGCGGGAGAGGAGGCACAGATACGCAGTATTTT. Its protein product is CASSLQSGRGGTDTQYF.

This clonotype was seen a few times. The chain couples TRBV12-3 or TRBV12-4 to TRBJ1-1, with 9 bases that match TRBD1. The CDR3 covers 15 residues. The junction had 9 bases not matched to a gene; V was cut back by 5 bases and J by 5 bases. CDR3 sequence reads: CASSTTTGGSTEAFF. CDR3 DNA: TGTGCCAGCAGTACAACGACAGGGGGAAGTACTGAAGCTTTCTTT.

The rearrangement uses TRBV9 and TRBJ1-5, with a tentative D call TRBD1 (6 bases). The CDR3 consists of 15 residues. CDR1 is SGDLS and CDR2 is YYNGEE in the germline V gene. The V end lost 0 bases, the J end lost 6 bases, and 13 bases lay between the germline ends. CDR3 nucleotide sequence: TGTGCCAGCAGCGTAGGTCCAGGGGTTAGTCAGCCCCAGCATTTT. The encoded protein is CASSVGPGVSQPQHF.

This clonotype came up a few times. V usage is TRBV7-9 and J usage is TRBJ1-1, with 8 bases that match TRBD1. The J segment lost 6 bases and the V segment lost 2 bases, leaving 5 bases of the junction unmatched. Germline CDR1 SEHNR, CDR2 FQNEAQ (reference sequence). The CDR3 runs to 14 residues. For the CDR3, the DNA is TGTGCCAGCAGCTTATCAGGGGGCCGGGCTGAAGCTTTCTTT. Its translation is CASSLSGGRAEAFF.

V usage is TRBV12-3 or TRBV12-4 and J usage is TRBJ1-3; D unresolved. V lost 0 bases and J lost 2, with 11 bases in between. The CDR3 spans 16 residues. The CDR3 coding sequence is TGTGCCAGCAGTTTAGCCACCCGTGCCGCTGGAAACACCATATATTTT. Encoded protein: CASSLATRAAGNTIYF.

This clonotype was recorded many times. This CDR3 is CASSPRTGNYGYTF. The CDR3 region has the DNA TGTGCCAGCAGCCCCCGGACAGGCAACTATGGCTACACCTTC. The chain couples TRBV7-9 to TRBJ1-2, with 7 bases matching TRBD1. CDR1 and CDR2 (germline): SEHNR, FQNEAQ (reference sequence). This CDR3 is 14 amino acids long. V gave up 5 bases and J gave up 2 bases; unmatched junction bases: 5.